The 15 T cell receptor beta chains given below trace back to one sample, sequenced in a study of OX40 agonist ivuxolimab in advanced cancers. Assay: immunoSEQ multiplex PCR; the TCRdb copy retains only in-frame clones and omits some. The table includes around 39,000 clones, approximately 72% detected once. Sequences were derived from CD4+ or CD8+ T cells sorted from blood, sampled in a trial of the OX40 agonist ivuxolimab. Receptor source: an adult with an advanced solid tumor such as melanoma, head and neck, liver or kidney cancer.

There are a few counts of this clone. The chain combines TRBV11-2 with TRBJ2-3; D call uncertain. There are 15 residues in the CDR3. The germline V gene has CDR1 SGHAT and CDR2 FQNNGV. V dropped 2 bases and J dropped 0 bases, with 9 bases sitting between them. The CDR3 loop is CASSLSDGSTDTQYF. Here the CDR3 DNA reads TGTGCCAGCAGCTTATCAGACGGTAGCACAGATACGCAGTATTTT.

This chain uses TRBV4-1 with TRBJ2-5; possible D gene TRBD1, 5 bases. CDR3 size: 15 residues. V lost 2 bases and J lost 1, with 11 bases in between. The germline V gene has CDR1 MGHRA and CDR2 YSYEKL. The CDR3 loop is CASSQIRAPQETQYF. The CDR3 nucleotides are TGCGCCAGCAGCCAAATCAGGGCCCCCCAAGAGACCCAGTACTTC.

This clone was observed a handful of times. The chain couples TRBV28 to TRBJ2-7; D not certain. V lost 3 bases, J lost 2 bases, and 5 bases lay in between. Germline assignment: CDR1 MDHEN and CDR2 SYDVKM. The CDR3 extends over 12 amino acids. CDR3 sequence (DNA): TGTGCCAGCAGTTTGGTTCCCTACGAGCAGTACTTC. It yields the protein CASSLVPYEQYF.

The chain joins TRBV6-1 to TRBJ2-5; 11 bases map to TRBD1. Near its end, the DNA agrees better with TRBJ2-7, so the J call may be wrong. The length of the CDR3 is 15 residues. From germline, CDR1 is MNHNS and CDR2 SASEGT. CDR3 in amino acids: CASSEKDRGLYEQYF. In nucleotides, the CDR3 is TGTGCCAGCAGTGAAAAGGACAGGGGGCTATACGAGCAGTACTTC.

V usage is TRBV5-1 and J usage is TRBJ1-2; perhaps TRBD1 as D (5 bases). V dropped 2 bases and J dropped 8 bases, with 13 bases sitting between them. CDR1 SGHRS and CDR2 YFSETQ come from the germline V gene. There are 13 residues in the CDR3. The CDR3 DNA sequence: TGCGCCAGCAGCTTCTCCAGGGAGTACGGCTACACCTTC. Residues: CASSFSREYGYTF.

The chain couples TRBV25-1 to TRBJ2-1; TRBD1 matches 9 bases. Germline V CDR1 and CDR2: MGHDK, SYGVNS. CDR3 size: 14 residues. The V gene end was trimmed by 8 bases and the J gene end by 8 bases; junction bases not matched to a gene: 10. CDR3 in amino acids: CASLETGGSDEQFF. The CDR3 DNA is TGTGCCAGCCTCGAGACAGGGGGTAGCGATGAGCAGTTCTTC.

The count of this clone is one. This chain uses TRBV7-9 with TRBJ2-1; D uncertain. The germline V gene encodes CDR1 SEHNR and CDR2 FQNEAQ (reference sequence). The CDR3 extends over 13 amino acids. V shed 5 bases and J shed 5 bases, with 10 bases lying between them. Here the CDR3 reads CASSPLGNNEQFF. The CDR3 DNA is TGTGCCAGCAGCCCTTTGGGTAACAATGAGCAGTTCTTC.

CDR3 in amino acids: CASRLNIMGDTEAFF. The CDR3 bases are TGCGCCAGCAGGCTAAACATCATGGGGGACACTGAAGCTTTCTTT. The V call is TRBV5-1, the J call TRBJ1-1; a weak D match, TRBD1 (5 bases). Per the germline V gene, CDR1 is SGHRS and CDR2 is YFSETQ. V lost 5 bases and J 3 bases, leaving 17 bases between the germline ends. The CDR3 contains 15 residues.

This clone was found a few times. The chain links TRBV7-3 to TRBJ2-1; 11 positions match TRBD2. CDR1 SGHTA and CDR2 FQGTGA come from the germline V gene. The CDR3 consists of 15 residues. The junction had 5 bases not matched to a gene; V was cut back by 5 bases and J by 5 bases. DNA of the CDR3: TGTGCCAGCAGCCTAGCGGGGGGCCTGGACAATGAGCAGTTCTTC. This gives the protein CASSLAGGLDNEQFF.

The CDR3 region is CASSLITLNTEAFF. CDR3 DNA sequence: TGTGCCAGCAGCCTGATCACATTAAACACTGAAGCTTTCTTT. V and J are TRBV5-5 and TRBJ1-1; D is unresolved. Trimming removed 4 bases at V and 2 bases at J, with 12 bases between. The CDR3 is 14 residues long. Germline V gives CDR1 SGHKS, CDR2 YYEKEE (reference sequence).

This rearrangement joins TRBV5-5 to TRBJ2-7; TRBD1 matches 8 bases. Trimming took 4 bases from V and 5 from J; bases not matched to a gene: 8. This CDR3 region has 14 residues. CDR1 is SGHKS, CDR2 YYEKEE, per germline (reference sequence). As DNA, the CDR3 is TGTGCCAGCAGCCCTGGACAGGGTAGTCACGAGCAGTACTTC. It codes for CASSPGQGSHEQYF.

V and J are TRBV4-1 and TRBJ2-1; 8 bases align to TRBD2. Germline V gene lookup returns CDR1 MGHRA and CDR2 YSYEKL. Germline trimming cut 0 bases from V and 1 base from J; bases unmatched to any gene: 20. This CDR3 is built from 22 residues. As DNA, the CDR3 is TGCGCCAGCAGCCAAGACTCTTCAAGGTCGTGGTCGGGACTAGGTTCCTACAATGAGCAGTTCTTC. Protein product: CASSQDSSRSWSGLGSYNEQFF.

The chain is built from TRBV7-3 and TRBJ1-5; D is uncertain. The germline CDR1 and CDR2 sequences are SGHTA and FQGTGA. The CDR3 runs 13 residues. Trimming stripped 2 bases from V and 4 bases from J, with 6 bases between. Here the CDR3 reads CASSLSPNQPQHF. CDR3 nucleotides: TGTGCCAGCAGCTTATCCCCTAATCAGCCCCAGCATTTT.

This clone was picked up a small number of times. The chain is built from TRBV7-3 and TRBJ2-7, with 7 nucleotides matching TRBD1. CDR1 and CDR2 from the germline V gene are SGHTA and FQGTGA. J lost 3 bases, V lost 5 bases, and 4 bases had no gene match. This CDR3 contains 13 residues. This CDR3 reads CASSPYRGYEQYF. CDR3 coding DNA: TGTGCCAGCAGCCCCTACAGGGGCTACGAGCAGTACTTC.

The J gene is TRBJ2-3, the V gene TRBV29-1; no clear D gene. CDR1 and CDR2 from the germline V gene are SQVTM and ANQGSEA. The CDR3 sequence is 14 residues long. V was shortened by 6 bases and J by 4 bases, with 17 bases between the two germline ends. The CDR3 sequence: CSVRGYVRADTQYF. CDR3 nucleotides: TGCAGCGTCAGAGGATACGTTCGCGCAGATACGCAGTATTTT.